The present entry profiles one T cell receptor (beta chain) with its context. What it recognizes is unknown. Primers for the PCR totalled 60 Vbeta and 13 Jbeta. Profiled with immunoSEQ multiplex PCR; TCRdb holds only in-frame clones, not every one. Among about 180,000 clones listed, about four fifths were seen once. The data were obtained in a study of cytomegalovirus exposure and HLA in healthy donors. CDR3 size: 20 residues. Germline loops: CDR1 MNHEY, CDR2 SMNVEV (reference sequence). The V segment lost 0 bases and the J segment 9 bases; nucleotides outside the gene matches: 14. General study findings and limits: A later analysis revealed that TCR association rates differed between HLA loci, peaking at DRB1 and bottoming out at HLA-C.

The J gene is TRBJ2-1, the V gene TRBV27; 16 nucleotides match TRBD2. Input material: PBMCs. The TCR originated in a middle-aged man in good health and CMV-seronegative. The CDR3, as DNA: TGTGCCAGCAGTTTATCCGGTCCCGGGACTAGCGGGAGGGCCTATTCTGAGCAGTTCTTC. Its translation is CASSLSGPGTSGRAYSEQFF.